These T cell receptor beta chains were read from a single sample in a study of blood T cell repertoires in COVID-19. Data came from immunoSEQ multiplex PCR; TCRdb stores just in-frame clones and leaves some out. The profile shows approximately 260,000 clones, around nine tenths of them singletons. Sequenced sample: PBMCs or T cells enriched from blood (not recorded which). The receptors originated from a woman in her fifties or sixties who had recovered from COVID-19. Both conserved end residues are part of each CDR3. A D gene is named only where the DNA matches it firmly. Expanded clones get a size class; other rows say once, few or many, or leave the size out.

j_call d_call v_call clone_size cdr3_aa cdr3_nt
TRBJ2-7 NA TRBV5-1 NA CASSLAGVDYEQYF TGCGCCAGCAGCTTGGCCGGGGTAGACTACGAGCAGTACTTC
TRBJ2-2 NA TRBV27 NA CASSPRRSTANTGELFF TGTGCCAGCAGTCCCCGACGGTCGACAGCGAACACCGGGGAGCTGTTTTTT
TRBJ2-1 NA TRBV24-1 NA CATSPYFNNEQFF TGTGCCACCAGCCCCTACTTTAACAATGAGCAGTTCTTC
TRBJ1-5 NA TRBV5-4 NA CASSLYGGAGNQPQHF TGTGCCAGCAGCTTGTATGGGGGCGCGGGCAATCAGCCCCAGCATTTT
TRBJ2-3 NA TRBV5-1 NA CASSLGTGGTDTQYF TGCGCCAGCAGCTTGGGCACAGGTGGAACAGATACGCAGTATTTT
TRBJ1-4 NA TRBV5-5 NA CASSLDRDAPLREKLFF TGTGCCAGCAGCTTGGACAGGGATGCTCCCTTAAGGGAAAAACTGTTTTTT
TRBJ2-1 NA TRBV7-3 NA CASSPGTYNEQFF TGTGCCAGCAGCCCGGGGACCTACAATGAGCAGTTCTTC
TRBJ2-2 NA TRBV7-3 NA CASSPPGSRKTGELFF TGTGCCAGCAGCCCTCCCGGCTCGAGGAAGACCGGGGAGCTGTTTTTT
TRBJ1-2 NA TRBV7-9 NA CASSLPGVQGYTF TGTGCCAGCAGCTTACCCGGGGTCCAAGGCTACACCTTC
TRBJ1-6 NA TRBV6-2/TRBV6-3 NA CASSPDSSYNSPLHF TGTGCCAGCAGCCCAGACAGCTCCTATAATTCACCCCTCCACTTT
TRBJ2-1 TRBD2 TRBV5-4 NA CASTLGLGSEQFF TGTGCCAGCACCCTAGGACTAGGTAGTGAGCAGTTCTTC
TRBJ2-1 NA TRBV19 once CASSMIGDLDEQFF TGTGCCAGTAGTATGATAGGGGATCTGGATGAGCAGTTCTTC
TRBJ2-6 TRBD1 TRBV19 NA CASSGQGASGANVLTF TGTGCCAGTAGTGGACAGGGGGCCTCTGGGGCCAACGTCCTGACTTTC
TRBJ2-2 NA TRBV19 NA CAIGSGVDTGELFF TGTGCCATAGGGTCGGGAGTGGACACCGGGGAGCTGTTTTTT
TRBJ2-1 NA TRBV2 NA CASSGLMSEQFF TGTGCCAGCAGTGGACTTATGAGTGAGCAGTTCTTC
TRBJ2-7 TRBD1 TRBV28 NA CASSPRRTGRYEQYF TGTGCCAGCAGTCCCCGTCGGACAGGGCGGTACGAGCAGTACTTC
TRBJ2-5 NA TRBV30 NA CAWSVRGGETQYF TGTGCCTGGAGTGTACGAGGGGGAGAGACCCAGTACTTC
TRBJ2-5 NA TRBV6-2/TRBV6-3 once CASSYLLSNQETQYF TGTGCCAGCAGTTACCTCCTAAGTAACCAAGAGACCCAGTACTTC
TRBJ2-7 NA TRBV19 once CASSSGVEQYF TGTGCCAGTAGTTCGGGGGTCGAGCAGTACTTC